These 12 T cell receptor beta chains were sequenced from one sample in a study of patients and donors after allogeneic stem cell transplantation. TCRdb analysed the RT-PCR reads with MiXCR anew, one entry per CDR3 protein. The sample yields a few hundred thousand distinct CDR3 sequences, roughly 13% seen once. Sequencing was carried out using blood, either unsorted or a sorted T cell fraction (not recorded which). These receptors originate from a human donor who was either an allogeneic HSCT recipient or a stem cell or donor lymphocyte infusion donor (not recorded which). It is not recorded whose cells these are; they may come from a transplant donor.

This chain links TRBV7-8 with TRBJ2-7; D possibly corresponds to TRBD2 (5 bases). This CDR3 has 15 amino acids. Germline V CDR1 and CDR2: SGHVS, FQNEAQ. Trimming took 0 bases from V and 1 from J, leaving 10 bases between them. Here the CDR3 reads CASSLAREISYEQYF. The CDR3 DNA reads TGTGCCAGCAGCTTAGCCCGGGAAATTTCCTACGAGCAGTACTTC. Looking up the rest from reference TRBV7-8 and TRBJ2-7 gives the full variable domain: GAGVSQSPRYKVAKRGQDVALRCDPISGHVSLFWYQQALGQGPEFLTYFQNEAQLDKSGLPSDRFFAERPEGSVSTLKIQRTQQEDSAVYLCASSLAREISYEQYFGPGTRLTVT.

The chain combines TRBV30 with TRBJ2-5; D might be TRBD2 (6 bases). CDR3 size: 14 residues. V lost 3 bases, J lost 1 base, and 12 bases lay in between. Germline lookup yields CDR1 GTSNPN and CDR2 SVGIG (reference sequence). The CDR3 coding sequence is TGTGCCTGGAGGCCGACTAGGGTCCAAGAGACCCAGTACTTC. It codes for CAWRPTRVQETQYF. The full variable domain, in which reference TRBV30 and TRBJ2-5 provide the parts outside the CDR3, is SQTIHQWPATLVQPVGSPLSLECTVEGTSNPNLYWYRQAAGRGLQLLFYSVGIGQISSEVPQNLSASRPQDRQFILSSKKLLLSDSGFYLCAWRPTRVQETQYFGPGTRLLVL.

This clonotype was seen more than once but under ten times. The CDR3 loop reads CASRPGREYGYTF. Written as DNA, the CDR3 is TGTGCCAGCAGACCGGGCAGGGAGTATGGCTACACCTTC. J is TRBJ1-2 and V is TRBV2, with a weak D call TRBD1 (5 bases). V gave up 6 bases and J gave up 5 bases, with 13 bases separating them. This CDR3 is 13 amino acids long. From germline, CDR1 is SNHLY and CDR2 FYNNEI.

Ten or more counts support this clonotype. The chain uses TRBV5-6 and TRBJ2-1; 7 nucleotides align to TRBD1. J was trimmed by 7 bases and V by 0 bases; bases with no gene match: 16. The CDR3 contains 18 residues. The germline V gene has CDR1 SGHDT and CDR2 YYEEEE. In DNA form, the CDR3 reads TGTGCCAGCAGCTTGGCCCGAGCAAGAACAGGGGAGAGGAATGAGCAGTTCTTC. Protein sequence: CASSLARARTGERNEQFF.

The chain links TRBV4-3 to TRBJ2-4, with TRBD2 matching 10 bases. In germline, CDR1 is LGHNA, CDR2 YSLEER. CDR3 length: 17 amino acids. J gave up 7 bases and V 0 bases, and 9 bases lay outside the gene matches. DNA for the CDR3: TGCGCCAGCAGCCAAGAAAATAGCGGGGGGTTAATGAACATTCAGTACTTC. Translated, it gives CASSQENSGGLMNIQYF.

This clonotype was detected many times. J is TRBJ2-6 and V is TRBV9; 9 bases agree with TRBD1. Looked up from germline, CDR1 is SGDLS and CDR2 is YYNGEE. The CDR3 covers 18 residues. V shed 2 bases and J 0 bases; nucleotides not matched to a gene: 6. CDR3 amino acids: CASSVSPGQGSGANVLTF. The CDR3 DNA follows: TGTGCCAGCAGCGTGTCTCCGGGACAGGGCTCTGGGGCCAACGTCCTGACTTTC.

This clonotype has just a few counts. The rearrangement uses TRBV9 and TRBJ2-1, with TRBD2 matching 9 bases. Germline CDR1 SGDLS, CDR2 YYNGEE. V lost 4 bases, J lost 8 bases, and 10 bases stayed unmatched. This CDR3 is 15 amino acids long. CDR3 region: CASSPGSGGFDEQFF. For the CDR3, the DNA is TGTGCCAGCAGCCCGGGGAGCGGGGGGTTCGATGAGCAGTTCTTC.

This clonotype was seen ten or more times. This chain uses TRBV10-3 with TRBJ1-6, with TRBD1 matching 8 bases. CDR1 is ENHRY and CDR2 is SYGVKD in the germline V gene. The CDR3 runs 14 residues. V shed 2 bases and J 9 bases; nucleotides not matched to a gene: 3. CDR3 region: CAISEPTGASPLHF. The CDR3 DNA reads TGTGCCATCAGTGAGCCGACAGGGGCTTCACCCCTCCACTTT.

In this sample, this clonotype turned up many times. DNA of the CDR3: TGTGCCAGCAGCTTATCTACACCCCGGGGAGGGGTAAGCTCCTACGAGCAGTACTTC. Translated, it gives CASSLSTPRGGVSSYEQYF. The chain combines TRBV11-2 with TRBJ2-7; 7 bases line up with TRBD2. CDR3 length: 19 residues. Germline CDR1 and CDR2: SGHAT and FQNNGV. The ends lost 2 bases at V and 0 bases at J; junction bases unmatched: 16.

The chain joins TRBV9 to TRBJ2-2; 10 bases match TRBD2. Germline CDR1 reads SGDLS; CDR2 reads YYNGEE. J was trimmed by 6 bases and V by 2 bases; bases with no gene match: 7. CDR3 length equals 16 residues. This CDR3 is CASSVRERGGPGELFF. The CDR3 DNA reads as TGTGCCAGCAGCGTTCGGGAGCGGGGGGGACCCGGGGAGCTGTTTTTT.

The sample holds many counts of this clonotype. V usage is TRBV7-2 and J usage is TRBJ1-6; perhaps TRBD1 as D (5 bases). CDR1 and CDR2 from the germline V gene are SGHTA and FQGNSA. The CDR3 extends over 15 amino acids. V was cut by 2 bases and J by 7 bases, with 12 bases left in between. DNA for the CDR3: TGTGCCAGCAGCTTATCTCCGGGACCAAATTCACCCCTCCACTTT. Translation: CASSLSPGPNSPLHF.

In its sample, this clonotype was seen a few times. The rearrangement uses TRBV20-1 and TRBJ2-5; D remains unclear. The CDR3 is made up of 11 amino acids. Germline-derived CDR1 and CDR2 are DFQATT and SNEGSKA (reference sequence). V lost 0 bases and J 11 bases, leaving 10 bases between the germline ends. Here the CDR3 reads CSARDSPRQYF. As DNA, the CDR3 is TGCAGTGCTAGAGATAGCCCTAGGCAGTACTTC.